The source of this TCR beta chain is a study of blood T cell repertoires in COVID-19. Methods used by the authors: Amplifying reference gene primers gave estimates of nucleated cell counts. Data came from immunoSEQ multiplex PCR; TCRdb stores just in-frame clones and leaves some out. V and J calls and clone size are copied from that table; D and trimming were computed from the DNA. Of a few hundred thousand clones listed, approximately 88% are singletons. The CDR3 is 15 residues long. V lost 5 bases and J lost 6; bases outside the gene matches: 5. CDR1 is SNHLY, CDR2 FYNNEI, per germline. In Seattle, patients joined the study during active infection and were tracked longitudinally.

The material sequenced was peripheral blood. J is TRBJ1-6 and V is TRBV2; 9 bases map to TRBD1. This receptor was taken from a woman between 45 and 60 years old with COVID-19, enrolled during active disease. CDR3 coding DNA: TGTGCCAGCAGTACACAGGGGGCATCTAATTCACCCCTCCACTTT. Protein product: CASSTQGASNSPLHF.